This T cell receptor (beta chain) is from a study of naive and memory T cell subsets. Study outcomes and limitations: Reportedly, tuberculin skin test sites gave far more TCRs than other biopsies.

Ligated cDNA underwent four rounds of PCR with nested alpha and beta constant region primers and SP2. TCRdb ran MiXCR on the UMI-ligation and nested PCR reads and lists one entry per CDR3 protein. This repertoire shows 40,000 or so distinct CDR3 sequences, approximately 10% found once; its top ten account for roughly 3.9%. Trimming took 3 bases from V and 6 from J, leaving 15 bases between them. CDR3 length: 14 residues. Germline V gives CDR1 GTSNPN, CDR2 SVGIG (reference sequence). This clonotype was seen ten or more times. Its antigen is as yet unknown. The treatment is: skin biopsy from PPD injection site in Mantoux-positive individual. TCR cDNA received a 3' ligated oligonucleotide that carried a UMI. Tuberculin skin test biopsies were taken where PPD was injected in Mantoux-positive people.

The sample in question was skin, obtained from a tuberculin skin test site. The rearrangement links TRBV30 to TRBJ1-5; D remains ambiguous. This receptor was obtained from an adult in good health. This CDR3 is CAWSRATRLQPQHF. The DNA for the CDR3 is TGTGCCTGGAGCCGGGCCACCAGGCTTCAGCCCCAGCATTTT.